This T cell receptor (beta chain) derives from a study of T cell clusters in autoimmune cytopenias. About the study: A median of about 54,000 TRB reads per sample yielded a median approximately 2,400 distinct clonotypes.

Findings and caveats of the study: Primary autoimmune cytopenia patients appeared to lack physiological T cell clusters present in healthy donors. Healthy donors had approximately 2.9-fold more exclusive TRB clusters than active autoimmune hepatitis patients. TRB repertoire shifts in secondary cytopenia and chronic lymphocytic leukemia mostly reflected lymphoma, not autoimmunity.

Roughly 38,000 genome equivalents of blood DNA were amplified for TRB. TRB was amplified by touch-down multiplex PCR, primer pools A and B combined. TCRdb reprocessed the multiplex PCR reads and reports one entry per CDR3 protein, with no DNA. The table for this sample gives thousands of distinct CDR3 sequences. Germline loops: CDR1 SGHAT, CDR2 FQNNGV. The CDR3 runs to 15 residues. This clonotype is classed as medium-sized (0.01 to 0.1%) by frequency. Its antigen remains unidentified. This chain links TRBV11-2 with TRBJ2-1; the TRBD1 assignment by TCRdb is unverifiable without DNA. What was sequenced was peripheral blood. The receptor was derived from a human donor with an autoimmune cytopenia or autoimmune hepatitis (not recorded which). The CDR3 sequence is CASSVAGGPHNEQFF. Supplemented by reference TRBV11-2 and TRBJ2-1, the full variable domain reads EAGVAQSPRYKIIEKRQSVAFWCNPISGHATLYWYQQILGQGPKLLIQFQNNGVVDDSQLPKDRFSAERLKGVDSTLKIQPAKLEDSAVYLCASSVAGGPHNEQFFGPGTRLTVL.